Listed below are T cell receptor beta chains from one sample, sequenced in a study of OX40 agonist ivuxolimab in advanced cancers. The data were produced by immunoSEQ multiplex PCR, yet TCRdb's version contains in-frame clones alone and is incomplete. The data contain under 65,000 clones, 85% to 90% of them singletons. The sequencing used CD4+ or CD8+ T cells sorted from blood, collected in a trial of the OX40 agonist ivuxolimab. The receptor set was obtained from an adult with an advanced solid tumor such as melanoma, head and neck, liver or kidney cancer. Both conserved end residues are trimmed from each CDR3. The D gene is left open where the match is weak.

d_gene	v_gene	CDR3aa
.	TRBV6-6	ASSWAPGGGSDTQY
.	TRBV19	ASSITSTTDTQY
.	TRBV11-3	ASSLVGVSYNEQF
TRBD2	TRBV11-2	ASSLGTSGYTDTQY
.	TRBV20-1	SALQGGEQY
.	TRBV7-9	ASSLRGEQY
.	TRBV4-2	ASSPDPGHDSPLH
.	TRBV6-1	ASSEDIAGANVLT
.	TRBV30	AWSVPGKATEAF
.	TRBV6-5	ASSNSRGGDIQY
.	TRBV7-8	ASSLVQVSGEQY
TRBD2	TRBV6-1	ASSDSGSSYNEQF
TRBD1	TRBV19	ASSSSGGENQPQH
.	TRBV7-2	ASSKGRQTNQPQH
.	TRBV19	ASSIMRGSNQPQH
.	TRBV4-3	ASSPGGRFGELF
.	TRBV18	ASSPNYGETQY
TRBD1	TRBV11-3	ASSFRDRGGYGYT
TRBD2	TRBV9	ASSATSGIDEQF
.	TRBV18	ASSPLHDEKLF
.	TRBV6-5	ASSGQPIEETQY
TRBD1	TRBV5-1	ASSLVVHRGIGVYTEAF
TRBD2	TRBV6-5	ASSLTGLGGRETQY
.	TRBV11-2	ASSPTSRELEQY
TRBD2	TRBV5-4	ASSTRGGSYNEQF
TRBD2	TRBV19	ATSLAGVTNTGELF
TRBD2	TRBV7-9	TSSLTSGGYNEQF
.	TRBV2	ASSESTYNEQF
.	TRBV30	AWTLRGNEKLF
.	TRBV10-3	AISESGLSEKLF
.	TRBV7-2	ASSISTGPNYGYT
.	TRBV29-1	SVSGPTGEKLF
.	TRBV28	ATEPGVDHEQY
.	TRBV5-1	ASSSGTPDQPQH
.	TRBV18	ASSPPISGIEAF
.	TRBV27	ASSFSREETQY
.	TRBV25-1	ASSAHRNNNEQF
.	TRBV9	ASTKRGGPISTDTQY
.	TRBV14	ASSQDGYGGTPLH
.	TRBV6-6	ASSPPGANALT
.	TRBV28	ASSSPSTPGQTYEQY
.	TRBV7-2	ASSGGFQETQY
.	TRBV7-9	ASSLEGNTEAF
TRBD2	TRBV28	ASIEGLAGTYEQY
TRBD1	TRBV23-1	AGDRGNQPQH
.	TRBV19	ASSTYTMGRTGELF
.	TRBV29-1	SVDDLGHGRAF
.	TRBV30	AWTTERGPFYNSPLH
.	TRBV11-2	ASSFGVTASSYEQY
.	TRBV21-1	ASKWTPPATNEKLF
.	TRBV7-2	ASSSRGSGANVLT
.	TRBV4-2	ASSHLSARVNYGYT
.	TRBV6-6	ASSYLVSGGYT
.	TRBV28	ASSSGYGYT
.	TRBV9	ASSVDSLASTDTQY
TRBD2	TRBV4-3	ASSQTSDSYNEQF
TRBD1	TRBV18	ASSPTGGNYEQY
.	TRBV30	AWSWGRVRDTEAF
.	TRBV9	ASSVKGQGTGELF
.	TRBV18	ASSPNEGGTNEKLF